The source of this T cell receptor beta chain is a study of blood T cell repertoires in COVID-19. Whole-study context: Donors in the United States, Italy and Spain gave samples during acute or convalescent COVID-19. The analysed material was cDNA or gDNA that came from T cells, B-cell-depleted T cells, or PBMCs.

The CDR3 has 13 amino acids. The V end was cut by 4 bases, the J end by 0 bases, with 9 bases between. Germline loops: CDR1 SQVTM, CDR2 ANQGSEA. As handled by the study authors: Amplified reference gene primers provided the basis for estimating nucleated cell counts. Some clones are missing from TCRdb's copy, which holds only in-frame ones; the method was immunoSEQ multiplex PCR. That table is the source of V, J and clone size, and D and trimming were worked out from the DNA. The top ten hold approximately 2.1% of the sample, which has under 150,000 clones, around three quarters seen once. The chain combines TRBV29-1 with TRBJ1-1, with D hard to call. Sequenced input: peripheral blood. The TCR sequence derives from a woman between 65 and 79 years old with acute or convalescent COVID-19. CDR3 sequence: CSVAQALNTEAFF. CDR3 nucleotides: TGCAGCGTTGCTCAGGCGTTGAACACTGAAGCTTTCTTT.